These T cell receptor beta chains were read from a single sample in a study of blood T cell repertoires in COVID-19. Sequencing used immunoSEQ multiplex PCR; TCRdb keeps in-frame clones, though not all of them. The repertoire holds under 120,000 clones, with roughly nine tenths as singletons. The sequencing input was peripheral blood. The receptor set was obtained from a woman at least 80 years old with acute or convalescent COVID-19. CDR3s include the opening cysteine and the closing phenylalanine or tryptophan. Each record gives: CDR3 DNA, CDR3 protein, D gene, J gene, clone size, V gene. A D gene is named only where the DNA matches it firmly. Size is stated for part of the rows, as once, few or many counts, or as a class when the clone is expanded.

cdr3_nt: TGTGCCAGTTCCTTCGGGACAGCAAATGAAAAACTGTTTTTT
cdr3_aa: CASSFGTANEKLFF
d_call: TRBD1
j_call: TRBJ1-4
clone_size: NA
v_call: TRBV19

cdr3_nt: TGTGCCACCAGCAGCGTCCAGCGACCTTCACCCCTCCACTTT
cdr3_aa: CATSSVQRPSPLHF
d_call: NA
j_call: TRBJ1-6
clone_size: few
v_call: TRBV15

cdr3_nt: TGTGCCAGCAGTTCCCTAGGGGGAAATCAGAACACTGAAGCTTTCTTT
cdr3_aa: CASSSLGGNQNTEAFF
d_call: NA
j_call: TRBJ1-1
clone_size: NA
v_call: TRBV27

cdr3_nt: TGTGCCAGCAGTTCGGCAGGGGATCAATATGGCTACACCTTC
cdr3_aa: CASSSAGDQYGYTF
d_call: NA
j_call: TRBJ1-2
clone_size: NA
v_call: TRBV28

cdr3_nt: TGTGCCAGCAGCTCACAACCGGGACAGGGGGCTTTTGGCTACACCTTC
cdr3_aa: CASSSQPGQGAFGYTF
d_call: TRBD1
j_call: TRBJ1-2
clone_size: NA
v_call: TRBV7-2

cdr3_nt: TGTGCCAGCAGCTTTCGGAGGGCACCCTACGAGCAGTACTTC
cdr3_aa: CASSFRRAPYEQYF
d_call: NA
j_call: TRBJ2-7
clone_size: NA
v_call: TRBV5-8

cdr3_nt: TGCGCCAGCAGTGTCGGGACAGGGAATAATTCACCCCTCCACTTT
cdr3_aa: CASSVGTGNNSPLHF
d_call: TRBD1
j_call: TRBJ1-6
clone_size: NA
v_call: TRBV10-1

cdr3_nt: TGTGCCAGCACCCCGGGACTAAATTACAATGAGCAGTTCTTC
cdr3_aa: CASTPGLNYNEQFF
d_call: TRBD2
j_call: TRBJ2-1
clone_size: NA
v_call: TRBV27

cdr3_nt: TGTGCCAGCACTCCCGGGGGGGCCCGTGGGTCCCAGCGGGGAGAGACCCAGTACTTC
cdr3_aa: CASTPGGARGSQRGETQYF
d_call: TRBD2
j_call: TRBJ2-5
clone_size: NA
v_call: TRBV7-9

cdr3_nt: TGCAGCGTTGGAATAGGCACAGATACGCAGTATTTT
cdr3_aa: CSVGIGTDTQYF
d_call: NA
j_call: TRBJ2-3
clone_size: NA
v_call: TRBV29-1

cdr3_nt: TGTGCCAGCTCACCACCGAGGACAGGACTCACAGATACGCAGTATTTT
cdr3_aa: CASSPPRTGLTDTQYF
d_call: TRBD1
j_call: TRBJ2-3
clone_size: once
v_call: TRBV18

cdr3_nt: TGTGCCTGGAGTAACGACAGGGCTGCTTCTTATGGCTACACCTTC
cdr3_aa: CAWSNDRAASYGYTF
d_call: TRBD1
j_call: TRBJ1-2
clone_size: NA
v_call: TRBV30

cdr3_nt: TGTGCCAGCAGCCTAACGGACAGTATCTCTGGCTACACCTTC
cdr3_aa: CASSLTDSISGYTF
d_call: NA
j_call: TRBJ1-2
clone_size: NA
v_call: TRBV7-9

cdr3_nt: TGCGCCAGCAGCAGAGACAGAGCCCGAGAAAAACTGTTTTTT
cdr3_aa: CASSRDRAREKLFF
d_call: NA
j_call: TRBJ1-4
clone_size: NA
v_call: TRBV5-1

cdr3_nt: TGTGCCAGCAGTTACTCCAGACAGGGGGCGAATCAGCCCCAGCATTTT
cdr3_aa: CASSYSRQGANQPQHF
d_call: TRBD1
j_call: TRBJ1-5
clone_size: NA
v_call: TRBV6-5

cdr3_nt: TGTGCCAGCAGCGTGGGGACAGACAATACAGAAAAACTGTTTTTT
cdr3_aa: CASSVGTDNTEKLFF
d_call: TRBD1
j_call: TRBJ1-4
clone_size: NA
v_call: TRBV9

cdr3_nt: TGCGCCAGCAGTGTTAGCGGGGGGGCCGATGAGCAGTTCTTC
cdr3_aa: CASSVSGGADEQFF
d_call: TRBD2
j_call: TRBJ2-1
clone_size: NA
v_call: TRBV10-1

cdr3_nt: TGTGCCAGCAGCCTGTTGGGGGCGGGCAATGAGCAGTTCTTC
cdr3_aa: CASSLLGAGNEQFF
d_call: NA
j_call: TRBJ2-1
clone_size: NA
v_call: TRBV3-1/TRBV3-2

cdr3_nt: TGTGCCAGCAGGTCCGCGGGGTCTGGCTACACCTTC
cdr3_aa: CASRSAGSGYTF
d_call: NA
j_call: TRBJ1-2
clone_size: NA
v_call: TRBV12-3/TRBV12-4

cdr3_nt: TGTGCCAGCAGTTTATTCCAAAACAATGAGCAGTTCTTC
cdr3_aa: CASSLFQNNEQFF
d_call: NA
j_call: TRBJ2-1
clone_size: NA
v_call: TRBV12-3/TRBV12-4

cdr3_nt: TGCAGCGTTGAAGATTCGGGGGGGCTGGATGGCTACACCTTC
cdr3_aa: CSVEDSGGLDGYTF
d_call: NA
j_call: TRBJ1-2
clone_size: NA
v_call: TRBV29-1

cdr3_nt: TGTGCCACAACCCAGGGGTGGAGCACAGATACGCAGTATTTT
cdr3_aa: CATTQGWSTDTQYF
d_call: NA
j_call: TRBJ2-3
clone_size: once
v_call: TRBV19